This T cell receptor (beta chain) was captured in a study of beta chain features in type 1 diabetes. This clone was counted only a few times. Reverse transcription of all isolated RNA meant that expressed TCRB transcripts were sequenced. Clones were read by immunoSEQ multiplex PCR, and TCRdb kept only the in-frame ones, dropping some. The sample has more than 350,000 clones, about an eighth seen once. The clonotype was recovered from a woman aged 18-29 years in good health. The sample consisted of naive CD4+ T cells from blood.

The CDR3 nucleotides read TGCGCCAGCACCCTGCCAGGGCAGGTCCAAGAGACCCAGTACTTC. It codes for CASTLPGQVQETQYF. The chain has TRBV23-1 and TRBJ2-5, with D possibly being TRBD1 (5 bases). TRBV23-1 is assigned to the ORF class and has an uncertain function. V lost 7 bases and J lost 1, with 16 bases in between. CDR3 length: 15 residues.